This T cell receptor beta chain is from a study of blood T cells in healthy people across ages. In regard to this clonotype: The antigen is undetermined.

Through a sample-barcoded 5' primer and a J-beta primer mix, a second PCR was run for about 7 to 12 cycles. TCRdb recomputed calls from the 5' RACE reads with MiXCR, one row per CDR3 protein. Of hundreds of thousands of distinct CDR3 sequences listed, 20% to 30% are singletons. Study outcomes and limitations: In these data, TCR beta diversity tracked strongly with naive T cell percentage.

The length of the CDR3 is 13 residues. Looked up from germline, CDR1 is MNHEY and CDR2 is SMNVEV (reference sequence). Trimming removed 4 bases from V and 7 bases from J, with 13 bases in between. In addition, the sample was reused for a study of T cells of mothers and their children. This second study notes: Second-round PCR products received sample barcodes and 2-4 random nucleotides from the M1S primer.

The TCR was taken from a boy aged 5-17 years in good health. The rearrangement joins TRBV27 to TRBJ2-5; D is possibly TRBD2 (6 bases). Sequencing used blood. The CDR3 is CASSSEGRGTQYF. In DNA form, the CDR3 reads TGTGCCAGCAGTTCCGAGGGGCGGGGGACCCAGTACTTC.